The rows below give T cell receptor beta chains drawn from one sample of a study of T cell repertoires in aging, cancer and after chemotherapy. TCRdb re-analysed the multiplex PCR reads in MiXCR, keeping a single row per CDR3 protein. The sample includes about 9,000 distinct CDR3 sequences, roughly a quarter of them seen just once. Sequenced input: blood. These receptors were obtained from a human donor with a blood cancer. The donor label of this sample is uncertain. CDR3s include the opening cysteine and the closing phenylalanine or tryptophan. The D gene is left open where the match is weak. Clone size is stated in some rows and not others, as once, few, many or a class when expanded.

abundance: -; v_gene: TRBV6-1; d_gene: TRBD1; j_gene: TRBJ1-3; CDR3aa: CASSPGGWNTIYF; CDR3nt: TGTGCCAGCAGTCCAGGGGGTTGGAACACCATATATTTT
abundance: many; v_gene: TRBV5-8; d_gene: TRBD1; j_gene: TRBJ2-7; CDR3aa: CASSLGQGPYEQYF; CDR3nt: TGTGCCAGCAGCTTGGGACAGGGTCCCTACGAGCAGTACTTC
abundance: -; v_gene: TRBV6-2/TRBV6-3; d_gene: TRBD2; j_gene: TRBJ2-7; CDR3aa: CASSLLIAGRSEQYF; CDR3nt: TGTGCCAGCAGTCTCCTTATAGCGGGAAGGAGCGAGCAGTACTTC
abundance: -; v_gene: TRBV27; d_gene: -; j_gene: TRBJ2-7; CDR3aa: CASSSPRDGQGEQYF; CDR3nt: TGTGCCAGCAGTTCCCCCCGGGACGGCCAGGGGGAGCAGTACTTC
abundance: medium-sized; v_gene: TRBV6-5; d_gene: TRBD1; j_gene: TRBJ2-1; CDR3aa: CASSRQGKVNEQFF; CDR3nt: TGTGCCAGCAGTCGACAGGGTAAAGTCAATGAGCAGTTCTTC
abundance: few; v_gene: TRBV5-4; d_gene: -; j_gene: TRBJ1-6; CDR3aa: CASSVEGYNSPLHF; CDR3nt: TGTGCCAGCAGCGTAGAAGGTTATAATTCACCCCTCCACTTT
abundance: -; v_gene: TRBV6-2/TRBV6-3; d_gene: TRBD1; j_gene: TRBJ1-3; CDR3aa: CASSYSPGWTGRQSGNTIYF; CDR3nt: TGTGCCAGCAGTTACAGCCCCGGGTGGACAGGGCGGCAATCTGGAAACACCATATATTTT
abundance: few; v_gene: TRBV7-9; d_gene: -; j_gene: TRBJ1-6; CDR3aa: CASSLDSSYNSPLHF; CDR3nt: TGTGCCAGCAGCTTGGACAGCTCCTATAATTCACCCCTCCACTTT
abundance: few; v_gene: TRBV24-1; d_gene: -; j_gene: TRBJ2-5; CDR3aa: CATSEPGWQETQYF; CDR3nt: TGTGCCACCAGTGAGCCAGGGTGGCAAGAGACCCAGTACTTC
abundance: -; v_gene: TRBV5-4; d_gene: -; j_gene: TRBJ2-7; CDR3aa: CASSFNSYEQYF; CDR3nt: TGTGCCAGCAGCTTCAACTCTTACGAGCAGTACTTC
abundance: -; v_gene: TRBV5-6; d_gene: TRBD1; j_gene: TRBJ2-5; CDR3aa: CASIRTGVQETQYF; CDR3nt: TGTGCCAGCATAAGGACAGGGGTGCAAGAGACCCAGTACTTC
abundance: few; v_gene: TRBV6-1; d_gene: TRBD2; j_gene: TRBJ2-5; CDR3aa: CASSRRLAGEETQYF; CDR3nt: TGTGCCAGCAGTAGAAGACTAGCGGGGGAAGAGACCCAGTACTTC
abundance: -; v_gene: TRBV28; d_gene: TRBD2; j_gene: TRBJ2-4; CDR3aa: CASKGAGRWTRVYF; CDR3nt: TGTGCCAGCAAGGGAGCGGGGCGTTGGACCCGGGTATACTTC
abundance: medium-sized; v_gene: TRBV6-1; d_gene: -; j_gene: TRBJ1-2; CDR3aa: CASSEDRSGYTF; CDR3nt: TGTGCCAGCAGTGAGGACAGATCCGGCTACACCTTC
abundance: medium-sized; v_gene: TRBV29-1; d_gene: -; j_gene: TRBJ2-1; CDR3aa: CSVGSYYNEQFF; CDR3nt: TGCAGCGTTGGGTCCTATTACAATGAGCAGTTCTTC
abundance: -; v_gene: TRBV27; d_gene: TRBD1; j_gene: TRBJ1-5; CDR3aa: CASSPRDRYSNQPQHF; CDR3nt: TGTGCCAGCAGCCCCCGGGACAGATATAGCAATCAGCCCCAGCATTTT
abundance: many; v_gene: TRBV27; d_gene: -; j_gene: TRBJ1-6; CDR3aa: CASSLGQFGSSPLHF; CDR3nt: TGTGCCAGCAGTTTAGGACAGTTTGGAAGTTCACCCCTCCACTTT